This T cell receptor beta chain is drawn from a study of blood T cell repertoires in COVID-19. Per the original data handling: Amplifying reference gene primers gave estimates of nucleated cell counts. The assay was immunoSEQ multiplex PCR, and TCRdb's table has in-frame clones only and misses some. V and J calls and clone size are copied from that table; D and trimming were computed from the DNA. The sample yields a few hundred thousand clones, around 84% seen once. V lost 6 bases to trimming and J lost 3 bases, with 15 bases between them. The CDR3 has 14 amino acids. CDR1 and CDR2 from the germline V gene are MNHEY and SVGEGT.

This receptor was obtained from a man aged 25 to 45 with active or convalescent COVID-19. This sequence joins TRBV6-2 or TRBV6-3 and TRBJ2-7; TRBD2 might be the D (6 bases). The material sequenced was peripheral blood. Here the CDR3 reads CASSDARGNYEQYF. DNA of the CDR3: TGTGCCAGCAGCGACGCGCGGGGCAACTACGAGCAGTACTTC.